This T cell receptor (beta chain) was captured by sequencing in a study of blood T cells in healthy people across ages. The CDR3 consists of 14 residues. Germline CDR1 reads SGHTA; CDR2 reads FQGNSA. V was shortened by 5 bases and J by 3 bases, with 13 bases between the two germline ends. Sample-barcoded 5' priming and a J-beta primer mix drove a second PCR of about 7 to 12 cycles. TCRdb redid the calling of the 5' RACE reads with MiXCR, one entry per CDR3 protein. The repertoire holds about a million distinct CDR3 sequences, with roughly two fifths as singletons. The specimen sequenced was blood. The receptor was derived from a man aged 18 to 35 in good health. The rearrangement joins TRBV7-2 to TRBJ2-5; D may be TRBD2 (6 bases). The CDR3 sequence: CASSPTGGKETQYF. DNA for the CDR3: TGTGCCAGCAGCCCTACTGGCGGGAAAGAGACCCAGTACTTC.